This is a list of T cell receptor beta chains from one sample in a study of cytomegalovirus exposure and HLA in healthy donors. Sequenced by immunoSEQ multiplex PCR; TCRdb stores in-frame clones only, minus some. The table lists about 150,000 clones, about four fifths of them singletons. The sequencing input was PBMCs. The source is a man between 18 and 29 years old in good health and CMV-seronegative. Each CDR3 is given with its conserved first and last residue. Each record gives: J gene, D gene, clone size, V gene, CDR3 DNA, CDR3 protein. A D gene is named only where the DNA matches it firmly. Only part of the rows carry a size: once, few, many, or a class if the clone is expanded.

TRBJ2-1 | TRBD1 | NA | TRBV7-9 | TGTGCCAGCAGCCCTACGGGACAGTCCTACAATGAGCAGTTCTTC | CASSPTGQSYNEQFF
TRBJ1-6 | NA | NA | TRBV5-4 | TGTGCCAGCAGCTTGATGGGCTACAGGGAGCGGAATTCACCCCTCCACTTT | CASSLMGYRERNSPLHF
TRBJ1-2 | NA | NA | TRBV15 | TGTGCCACCAGCAATCCGGACACAGTCTATGGCTACACCTTC | CATSNPDTVYGYTF
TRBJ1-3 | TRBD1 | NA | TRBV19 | TGTGCCAGTAGTGATCAAGACAGGGCAGCTGGAAACACCATATATTTT | CASSDQDRAAGNTIYF
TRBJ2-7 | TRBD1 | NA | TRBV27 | TGTGCCAGCAAACCACAGGGGTCCTCCTACGAGCAGTACTTC | CASKPQGSSYEQYF
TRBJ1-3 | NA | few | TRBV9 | TGTGCCAGCAGAGGGGACTTAGCTGGAAACACCATATATTTT | CASRGDLAGNTIYF
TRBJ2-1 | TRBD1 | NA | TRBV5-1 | TGCGCCAGCAGCGCTCAGGGGGCGTACAATGAGCAGTTCTTC | CASSAQGAYNEQFF
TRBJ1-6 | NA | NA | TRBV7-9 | TGTGCCAGCAGCTTAGACAGATTACCCCTCCACTTT | CASSLDRLPLHF
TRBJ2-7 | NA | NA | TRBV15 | TGTGCCACCAGCAGAGATCTCCCGGGCGAGCAGTACTTC | CATSRDLPGEQYF
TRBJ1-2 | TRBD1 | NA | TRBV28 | TGTGCCAGCAGTTTACCAAATCACGGACAGGGGGAGGGCTACACCTTC | CASSLPNHGQGEGYTF
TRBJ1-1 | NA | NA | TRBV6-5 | TGTGCCAGCAGTCCCACAGGGTCCGAAGCTTTCTTT | CASSPTGSEAFF
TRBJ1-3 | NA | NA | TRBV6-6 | TGTGCCAGCCGAGACAGTTACGGAAACACCATATATTTT | CASRDSYGNTIYF
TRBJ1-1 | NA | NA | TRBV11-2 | TGTGCCAGCAGCTTAGCGCCGGGGAACACTGAAGCTTTCTTT | CASSLAPGNTEAFF
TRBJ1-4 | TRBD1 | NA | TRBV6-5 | TGTGCCAGCAGACCGGGACAGGGGTCTAATGAAAAACTGTTTTTT | CASRPGQGSNEKLFF
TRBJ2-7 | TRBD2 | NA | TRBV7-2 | TGTGCCAGCAGCTTAGGGGTCCTAGCGGGGGTGAGCTCCTACGAGCAGTACTTC | CASSLGVLAGVSSYEQYF
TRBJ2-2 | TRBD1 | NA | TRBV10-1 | TGCGCCAGCAGTACAACAGGGGGAACCGGGGAGCTGTTTTTT | CASSTTGGTGELFF
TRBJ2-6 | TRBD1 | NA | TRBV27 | TGTGCCAGCAGTATGAGACCGGGACAGGTGACCTCTGGGGCCAACGGCCTGACTTTC | CASSMRPGQVTSGANGLTF
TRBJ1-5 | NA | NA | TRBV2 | TGTGCCAGCAGTCATGGGAGTGAATATAGCAATCAGCCCCAGCATTTT | CASSHGSEYSNQPQHF
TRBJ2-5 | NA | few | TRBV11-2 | TGTGCCAGCAGCTCAGGGCGGGAGACCCAGTACTTC | CASSSGRETQYF
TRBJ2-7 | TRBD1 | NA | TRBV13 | TGTGCCAGCAGCTTAGGGGTTAGAGGGCAGGGGGCTCACGAGCAGTACTTC | CASSLGVRGQGAHEQYF
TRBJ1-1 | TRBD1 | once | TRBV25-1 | TGTGCCAGCAGTGAATCCTCAACAGGGGACACTGAAGCTTTCTTT | CASSESSTGDTEAFF
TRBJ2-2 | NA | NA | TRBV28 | TGTGCCAGCAGCCTGAACACCGGGGAGCTGTTTTTT | CASSLNTGELFF
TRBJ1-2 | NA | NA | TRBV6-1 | TGTGCCAGCAGTAGGACAGTTAACTATGGCTACACCTTC | CASSRTVNYGYTF
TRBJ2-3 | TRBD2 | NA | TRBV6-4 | TGTGCCAGCAGTGCAAGCGGGGGGAGCACAGATACGCAGTATTTT | CASSASGGSTDTQYF
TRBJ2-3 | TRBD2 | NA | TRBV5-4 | TGTGCCAGCAGCTTGTTTTCCCAGCGGGGGTCAGATACGCAGTATTTT | CASSLFSQRGSDTQYF
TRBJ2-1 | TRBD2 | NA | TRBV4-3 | TGCGCCAGCAGCCAAGAAGGGGCACCGCTAGCGGGGGGCCTCATTTCCTACAATGAGCAGTTCTTC | CASSQEGAPLAGGLISYNEQFF
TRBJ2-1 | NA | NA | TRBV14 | TGTGCCAGCAGCCAACTCGGGACTCCCAATGAGCAGTTCTTC | CASSQLGTPNEQFF
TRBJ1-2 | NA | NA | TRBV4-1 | TGCGCCAGCAGCCAAGCCCGGGGGTCGGGCTATGGCTACACCTTC | CASSQARGSGYGYTF
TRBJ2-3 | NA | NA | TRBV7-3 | TGTGCCAGCAGCCCCCGGGAAGGGGGGGCAGATACGCAGTATTTT | CASSPREGGADTQYF
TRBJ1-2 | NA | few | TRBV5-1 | TGCGCCAGCAGCTTGGGGGGGGACTATGGCTACACCTTC | CASSLGGDYGYTF
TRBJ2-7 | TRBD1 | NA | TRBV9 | TGTGCCAGCAGCGTAGCCCAGACAGGGGACTACGAGCAGTACTTC | CASSVAQTGDYEQYF
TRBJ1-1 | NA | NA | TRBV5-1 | TGCGCCAGCAGCTTGGCCGGCGTTAGGGGCACTGAAGCTTTCTTT | CASSLAGVRGTEAFF
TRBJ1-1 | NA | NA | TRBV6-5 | TGTGCCAGCAGTTACTCCCAGGACGGGGGCACTGAAGCTTTCTTT | CASSYSQDGGTEAFF
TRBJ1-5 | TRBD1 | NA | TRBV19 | TGTGCCAGCTGCCGGGACAGCCTCAATCAGCCCCAGCATTTT | CASCRDSLNQPQHF
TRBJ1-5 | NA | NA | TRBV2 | TGTGCCAGTGTCAGGGATAGCAATCAGCCCCAGCATTTT | CASVRDSNQPQHF
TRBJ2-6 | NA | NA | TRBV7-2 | TGTGCCAGCAGCCTCTATGCCGGCTCTGGGGCCAACGTCCTGACTTTC | CASSLYAGSGANVLTF
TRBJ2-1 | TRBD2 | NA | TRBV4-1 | TGCGCCAGCAGCCGGCCGGGCGGGGGGAAGAATGAGCAGTTCTTC | CASSRPGGGKNEQFF
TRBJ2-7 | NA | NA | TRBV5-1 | TGCGCCAGCAGCTTTGGGGGGACAGCCGAGCAGTACTTC | CASSFGGTAEQYF
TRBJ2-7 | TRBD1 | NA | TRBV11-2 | TGTGCCAGCAGCTTAGGGACAGGGATTTACGAGCAGTACTTC | CASSLGTGIYEQYF
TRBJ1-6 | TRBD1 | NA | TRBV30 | TGTGCCTGGGCACAGGGGAAGGATTCACCCCTCCACTTT | CAWAQGKDSPLHF
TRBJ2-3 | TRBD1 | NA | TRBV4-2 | TGTGCCAGCAGCCAAGGGACAGGGGGCACAGATACGCAGTATTTT | CASSQGTGGTDTQYF
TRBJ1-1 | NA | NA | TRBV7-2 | TGTGCCAGCAGCTGGACAGAGAGTAGGAACACTGAAGCTTTCTTT | CASSWTESRNTEAFF
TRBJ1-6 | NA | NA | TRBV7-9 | TGTGCCAGCAGCTTAGATAACGGCCGAGGAATCCACTTT | CASSLDNGRGIHF
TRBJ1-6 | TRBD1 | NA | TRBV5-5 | TGTGCCAGCAGCTTGTGGGACAGGTATTCACCCCTCCACTTT | CASSLWDRYSPLHF
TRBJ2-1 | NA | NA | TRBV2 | TGTGCCAGCAGACGGACTGGGGGGTCCAATGAGCAGTTCTTC | CASRRTGGSNEQFF
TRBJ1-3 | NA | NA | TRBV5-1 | TGCGCCAGCAGCACCGGACAGTCCTCTGGAAACACCATATATTTT | CASSTGQSSGNTIYF
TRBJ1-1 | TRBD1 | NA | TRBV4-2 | TGTGCCAGCAGCCAAGGACAGGGGGTTATAACGAACACTGAAGCTTTCTTT | CASSQGQGVITNTEAFF
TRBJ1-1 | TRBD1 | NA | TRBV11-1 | TGTGCCAGCAGCTCCACCCCGGGACAGGGGGCTAGGGTGAACACTGAAGCTTTCTTT | CASSSTPGQGARVNTEAFF